This TCR beta chain was captured in a study of blood T cell repertoires in COVID-19 (dated by TCRdb to the early 2020s). About the full investigation: Samples covering the acute and convalescent phases of COVID-19 were provided by collaborators in the United States, Italy and Spain. A freely available public database, intended as a resource for researchers studying the immune response to SARS-CoV-2, is where the repertoires were released. Where HLA class I and class II types were available, the types were taken from metadata supplied by the sample provider, not from assay-based typing. Sample metadata almost always included a de-identified subject ID, COVID-19 status, age in years and sex. The prospective study material was composed of cDNA or gDNA derived from T cells, B-cell-depleted T cells, or PBMCs. The dataset comprised deeply sampled blood TCRbeta repertoires from subjects exposed to, actively infected with, or recovered from COVID-19. The samples were drawn from two sources: the first 160 participants of the ongoing ImmuneRACE study, and some 1,300 subjects contributed by 6 global collaborators.

Here is what the overall study found, with its caveats: Clinical and demographic metadata were provided uncurated, with the amount varying by source and participant.

Comments on this clone: Its antigen is currently not known. No clone much larger than this one lies a single base away; base qualities are absent.

CDR1 and CDR2 are drawn from the germline V gene (reference sequence): LNHDA, SQIVND. The cysteine opens and the phenylalanine closes a CDR3 of 14 amino acids. CDR3 DNA only is kept here, 42 bases in frame from base 1. The V end loses 0 bases and the J end loses 2 bases, and a stretch of 5 bases separates them. The immunoSEQ Assay, a bias-controlled multiplex PCR, was used to amplify TCRbeta CDR3 regions from genomic DNA. Concerning the study's data processing: Nucleated cell counts per sample were estimated from amplification of reference gene primers within the assay. To quantify the absolute abundance of each unique TCRbeta CDR3 rearrangement, sequence reads were collapsed and filtered. For each sample, productive Simpson clonality was calculated as the square root of Simpson's diversity index over productive rearrangements. This immuneACCESS table, as held by TCRdb, lists in-frame sequences with V and J called but not all clones. Of the missing ones, under half trace to an unresolved V gene in checked studies; the others have no known cause. Clone size and the V and J calls come from that table; the DNA yielded D and trimming. The sample table records 130,000 to 150,000 clones; 88% of these occur just once. Approximately 1.8% of the sample comes from the top ten.

Each collaborating institution followed its own protocols to collect whole blood in K2EDTA tubes. For TCRbeta analysis, collaborators shipped samples as frozen whole blood, isolated PBMCs, or DNA extracted from either of those sample types. The source of this sequence is a man aged 65 to 85 with acute or convalescent COVID-19. The chain is encoded by TRBV19 joined to TRBJ1-3, with the identity of the D gene unclear. The sequenced sample was peripheral blood. The CDR3: CASSIERAGNTIYF. The nucleotide sequence reads TGTGCCAGTAGTATAGAACGGGCTGGAAACACCATATATTTT.